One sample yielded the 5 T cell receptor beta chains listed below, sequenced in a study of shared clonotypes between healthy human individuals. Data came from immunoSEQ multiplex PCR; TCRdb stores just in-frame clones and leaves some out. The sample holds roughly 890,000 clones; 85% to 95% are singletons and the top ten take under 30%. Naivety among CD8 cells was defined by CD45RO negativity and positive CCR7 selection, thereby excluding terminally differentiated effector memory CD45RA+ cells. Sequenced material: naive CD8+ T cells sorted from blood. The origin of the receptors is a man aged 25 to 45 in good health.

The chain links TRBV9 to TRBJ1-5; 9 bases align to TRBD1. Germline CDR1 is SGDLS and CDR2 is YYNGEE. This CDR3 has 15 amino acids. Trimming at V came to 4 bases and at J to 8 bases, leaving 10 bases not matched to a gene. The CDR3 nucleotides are TGTGCCAGCAGCCCTGGTGGGACAGGGTTGGAGCCCCAGCATTTT. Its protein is CASSPGGTGLEPQHF.

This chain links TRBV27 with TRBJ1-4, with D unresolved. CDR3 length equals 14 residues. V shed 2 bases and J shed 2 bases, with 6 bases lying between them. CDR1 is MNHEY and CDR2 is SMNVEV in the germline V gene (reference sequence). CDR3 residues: CASSLAGTNEKLFF. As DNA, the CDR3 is TGTGCCAGCAGTTTAGCCGGTACTAATGAAAAACTGTTTTTT.

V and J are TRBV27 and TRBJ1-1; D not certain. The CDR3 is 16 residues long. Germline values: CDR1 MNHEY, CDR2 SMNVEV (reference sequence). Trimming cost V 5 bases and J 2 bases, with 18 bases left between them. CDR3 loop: CASSPNRDKENTEAFF. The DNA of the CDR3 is TGTGCCAGCAGTCCCAATAGGGATAAGGAAAACACTGAAGCTTTCTTT.

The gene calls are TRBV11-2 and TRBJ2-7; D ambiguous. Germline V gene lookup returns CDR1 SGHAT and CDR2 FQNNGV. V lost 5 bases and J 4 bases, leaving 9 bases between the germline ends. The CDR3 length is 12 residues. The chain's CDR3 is CASSALRYEQYF. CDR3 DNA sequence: TGTGCCAGCAGCGCCTTGCGGTACGAGCAGTACTTC.

The CDR3 DNA reads as TGCAGCGTTGACCTAACCGGGACAGGGGCTCGCGAGCAGTACTTC. Protein sequence: CSVDLTGTGAREQYF. J is TRBJ2-7 and V is TRBV29-1; 10 nucleotides agree with TRBD1. This CDR3 has 15 residues. Germline CDR1 and CDR2: SQVTM and ANQGSEA. J lost 6 bases, V lost 3 bases, and 11 bases had no gene match.